This TCR beta chain was sequenced for a study of cytomegalovirus exposure and HLA in healthy donors. Findings and limits, study-wide: The classifier, whose performance was assessed in both the original and validation cohorts, reportedly diagnosed cytomegalovirus status with high specificity and sensitivity.

The CDR3 sequence is 13 residues long. With 5 bases removed from V and 0 bases from J, the gap between germline ends came to 6 bases. Germline V gene data show CDR1 as MRHNA and CDR2 as SNTAGT. The method was immunoSEQ multiplex PCR; TCRdb's version includes in-frame clones alone and lacks a portion of them. The data hold roughly 48,000 clones, with 94% observed a single time. About this clone: Antigen unknown.

Material: PBMCs. This TCR was recovered from a woman in her late teens or twenties in good health and CMV-seropositive. The V gene is TRBV6-4, the J gene TRBJ2-3; D not resolved. The CDR3 sequence is CASSSTSTDTQYF. In DNA, the CDR3 is TGTGCCAGCAGTTCAACTAGCACAGATACGCAGTATTTT.